The next 30 T cell receptor beta chains were all read from a single sample in a study of T cell responses to AZD1222 COVID-19 vaccine. Assay: immunoSEQ multiplex PCR; the TCRdb copy retains only in-frame clones and omits some. Here the sample spans fewer than 90,000 clones, about 88% being singletons. The source material was peripheral blood, sampled on day 0 of AZD1222 vaccination. All receptors derive from an adult in good health.

The chain uses TRBV7-4 and TRBJ2-1, with a possible D match to TRBD2 (6 bases). CDR1 is SGHVT, CDR2 SQSDAQ, per germline. Between the trimmed V and J ends, which lost 1 base and 4 bases, there was a span of 11 bases. This CDR3 has 15 amino acids. CDR3 in DNA: TGTGCCAGCAGCTTAGGGGGAGGCTTTTACAATGAGCAGTTCTTC. Its translation: CASSLGGGFYNEQFF. The full variable domain, its missing parts supplied by reference TRBV7-4 and TRBJ2-1, is GAGVSQSPRYKVAKRGRDVALRCDSISGHVTLYWYRQTLGQGSEVLTYSQSDAQRDKSGRPSGRFSAERPERSVSTLKIQRTEQGDSAVYLCASSLGGGFYNEQFFGPGTRLTVL.

This chain links TRBV10-1 with TRBJ2-5; TRBD1 agrees at 7 bases. After removal of 6 bases from V and 2 bases from J, the junction contained 3 bases not matched to a gene. Germline values: CDR1 WNHNN, CDR2 SYGVQD (reference sequence). The CDR3 has 13 amino acids. The CDR3 sequence is CASSPGQQETQYF. The CDR3 region has the DNA TGCGCCAGCAGCCCGGGACAGCAAGAGACCCAGTACTTC.

The chain is built from TRBV29-1 and TRBJ2-1; D unclear. Germline loops: CDR1 SQVTM, CDR2 ANQGSEA. The CDR3 contains 13 residues. V gave up 7 bases and J gave up 6 bases, with 16 bases separating them. The CDR3 is CSARVDIPNEQFF. The CDR3 DNA is TGCAGCGCAAGAGTAGATATCCCCAATGAGCAGTTCTTC.

This clone occurred once. This chain joins TRBV3-1 (or the pseudogene TRBV3-2) and TRBJ2-7, with TRBD1 matching over 9 bases. After removal of 4 bases from V and 7 bases from J, the junction contained 2 bases not matched to a gene. This CDR3 is 12 amino acids long. Germline V gene lookup returns CDR1 LGHDT and CDR2 YNNKEL (reference sequence). DNA of the CDR3: TGTGCCAGCAGCCGGACAGGGGAAGAGCAGTACTTC. This codes for CASSRTGEEQYF.

The chain carries TRBV7-9 and TRBJ2-3; D unclear. Germline CDR1 reads SEHNR; CDR2 reads FQNEAQ (reference sequence). The V end lost 1 base, the J end lost 5 bases, and 10 bases lay between the germline ends. The CDR3 length is 14 residues. Here the CDR3 DNA reads TGTGCCAGCAGCTTAGGGCAGCCCCTAGATACGCAGTATTTT. This codes for CASSLGQPLDTQYF.

This clone was detected once. The chain is built from TRBV19 and TRBJ1-3; a weak D match, TRBD1 (5 bases). Germline V gives CDR1 LNHDA, CDR2 SQIVND (reference sequence). The V end lost 3 bases, the J end lost 4 bases, and 16 bases lay between the germline ends. This CDR3 comprises 16 residues. The CDR3 DNA is TGTGCCAGTAGTATGGCCGGGGCCGGGACCGGAAACACCATATATTTT. The encoded protein is CASSMAGAGTGNTIYF.

The V and J genes are TRBV6-1 and TRBJ2-7; D is perhaps TRBD1 (5 bases). This CDR3 is built from 15 residues. The germline V gene encodes CDR1 MNHNS and CDR2 SASEGT. Trimming left V 2 bases short and J 3 bases short, with 14 bases between. The CDR3 loop is CASSELGREDYEQYV. Written as DNA, the CDR3 is TGTGCCAGCAGTGAATTGGGCAGGGAAGACTACGAGCAGTACGTC.

V gene TRBV29-1 combines with J gene TRBJ1-6; 8 bases line up with TRBD1. Germline CDR1 SQVTM, CDR2 ANQGSEA. Trimming cost V 5 bases and J 10 bases; bases outside gene matches: 7. This CDR3 has 13 amino acids. The CDR3 loop is CSVMQGAQSPLHF. CDR3 nucleotide sequence: TGCAGCGTTATGCAGGGGGCACAATCACCCCTCCACTTT.

This chain joins TRBV28 and TRBJ1-2; 7 positions match TRBD1. Per the germline V gene, CDR1 is MDHEN and CDR2 is SYDVKM. The CDR3 sequence is 13 residues long. V was clipped by 5 bases and J by 6 bases; unmatched bases: 6. DNA for the CDR3: TGTGCCAGCAGTGCGCGACAGGGAGATGGCTACACCTTC. Its protein product is CASSARQGDGYTF.

The V call is TRBV7-9, the J call TRBJ1-2; tentatively, D is TRBD1 (5 bases). CDR3 length: 15 amino acids. Trimming removed 5 bases at V and 6 bases at J, with 19 bases between. Germline-derived CDR1 and CDR2 are SEHNR and FQNEAQ (reference sequence). Written as DNA, the CDR3 is TGTGCCAGCAGCCCCGTGTTGGGGGAATTCGATGGCTACACCTTC. Its translation is CASSPVLGEFDGYTF.

The sample holds a few counts of this clone. The V call is TRBV6-5, the J call TRBJ1-6, with D perhaps matching TRBD1 (6 bases). V lost 6 bases and J lost 9, with 15 bases in between. This CDR3 is built from 14 residues. Germline CDR1 is MNHEY and CDR2 is SVGAGI. The CDR3 reads CASRQGTVSSPLHF. CDR3 DNA sequence: TGTGCCAGCAGACAGGGCACTGTGAGTTCACCCCTCCACTTT.

This clone is a singleton in its sample. V is TRBV9 and J is TRBJ2-1; possible D gene TRBD2, 6 bases. The CDR3 is 16 amino acids. The V and J ends lost 2 bases and 8 bases respectively, with 20 bases between them. CDR1 and CDR2 from the germline V gene are SGDLS and YYNGEE. The CDR3 DNA is TGTGCCAGCAGCGTGGGTCCGGCGGGAAGGGGCGATGAGCAGTTCTTC. It translates to CASSVGPAGRGDEQFF.

This clone was counted only a few times. V gene TRBV27 combines with J gene TRBJ1-2; possibly TRBD1 for D (6 bases). This CDR3 has 13 residues. From germline, CDR1 is MNHEY and CDR2 SMNVEV (reference sequence). V was cut by 4 bases and J by 4 bases, with 10 bases left in between. For the CDR3, the DNA is TGTGCCAGCAGTTGGACAGTTGGCTATGGCTACACCTTC. It specifies CASSWTVGYGYTF.

The chain employs TRBV5-1 and TRBJ1-2, with TRBD1 identical over 7 bases. The CDR3 loop spans 15 amino acids. The germline CDR1 and CDR2 sequences are SGHRS and YFSETQ. V shed 4 bases and J 2 bases; nucleotides not matched to a gene: 8. CDR3 DNA sequence: TGCGCCAGCAGCCGGCTAGAGACAGGGAACTATGGCTACACCTTC. This sequence encodes CASSRLETGNYGYTF.

This chain connects TRBV18 to TRBJ2-1, with 10 nucleotides matching TRBD2. V lost 8 bases to trimming and J lost 0 bases; unmatched junction nucleotides: 10. Germline CDR1 reads KGHSH; CDR2 reads LQKENI. The CDR3 totals 17 residues. Here the CDR3 DNA reads TGTGCCAGCCGCAGCACTAGCGGGGAAAGCTCCTACAATGAGCAGTTCTTC. Translation: CASRSTSGESSYNEQFF.

This chain links TRBV2 with TRBJ1-5, with TRBD1 identical over 9 bases. Germline CDR1 SNHLY, CDR2 FYNNEI. This CDR3 has 16 residues. Germline trimming cut 1 base from V and 7 bases from J; bases unmatched to any gene: 8. The CDR3 sequence: CASSEGKQGARQPQHF. Written as DNA, the CDR3 is TGTGCCAGCAGTGAAGGGAAACAGGGGGCTAGACAGCCCCAGCATTTT. The full variable domain, in which reference TRBV2 and TRBJ1-5 provide the parts outside the CDR3, is EPEVTQTPSHQVTQMGQEVILRCVPISNHLYFYWYRQILGQKVEFLVSFYNNEISEKSEIFDDQFSVERPDGSNFTLKIRSTKLEDSAMYFCASSEGKQGARQPQHFGDGTRLSIL.

The chain combines TRBV18 with TRBJ1-1; D uncertain. CDR1 KGHSH and CDR2 LQKENI come from the germline V gene. V was shortened by 4 bases and J by 3 bases, with 12 bases between the two germline ends. This CDR3 spans 14 amino acids. The CDR3 spells CASSLEQRDTEAFF. CDR3 nucleotide sequence: TGTGCCAGCTCACTAGAACAGCGAGACACTGAAGCTTTCTTT.

The V call is TRBV18, the J call TRBJ2-5; D is ambiguous. The CDR3 is 11 amino acids. The V end was cut by 3 bases, the J end by 5 bases, with 4 bases between. Germline V gene data show CDR1 as KGHSH and CDR2 as LQKENI. The CDR3 nucleotides read TGTGCCAGCTCACCCACGGAGACCCAGTACTTC. Its protein product is CASSPTETQYF.

The chain joins TRBV19 to TRBJ2-7; a weak D match, TRBD1 (6 bases). The germline gives CDR1 LNHDA, CDR2 SQIVND (reference sequence). The CDR3 sequence is 13 residues long. Trimming stripped 2 bases from V and 2 bases from J, with 7 bases between. CDR3 amino acids: CASSITGTYEQYF. DNA for the CDR3: TGTGCCAGTAGTATAACAGGGACCTACGAGCAGTACTTC.

Details on this clone: One end of the junction is discordant with germline, which a read error may explain. The chain recombines TRBV7-7 with TRBJ2-7; D perhaps matches TRBD1 (5 bases). Germline CDR1 reads SSHAT; CDR2 reads FNYEAQ (reference sequence). This CDR3 contains 13 residues. CDR3 sequence reads: CASSLDGAGEQYF. CDR3 nucleotides: TGTGCTAGCAGCTTAGATGGGGCCGGAGAGCAGTACTTC. Using reference TRBV7-7 and TRBJ2-7 for the parts outside the CDR3, the full variable domain is GAGVSQSPRYKVTKRGQDVTLRCDPISSHATLYWYQQALGQGPEFLTYFNYEAQPDKSGLPSDRFSAERPEGSISTLTIQRTEQRDSAMYRCASSLDGAGEQYFGPGTRLTVT.

The genes are TRBV9 and TRBJ2-2, with 12 nucleotides matching TRBD2. The CDR3 totals 18 residues. V shed 4 bases and J 0 bases; nucleotides not matched to a gene: 7. Germline-derived CDR1 and CDR2 are SGDLS and YYNGEE. This chain's CDR3 is CASSSGLAGFANTGELFF. CDR3 DNA: TGTGCCAGCAGCTCGGGACTAGCGGGTTTCGCGAACACCGGGGAGCTGTTTTTT. Combining the CDR3 with reference TRBV9 and TRBJ2-2 gives the whole variable domain DSGVTQTPKHLITATGQRVTLRCSPRSGDLSVYWYQQSLDQGLQFLIQYYNGEERAKGNILERFSAQQFPDLHSELNLSSLELGDSALYFCASSSGLAGFANTGELFFGEGSRLTVL.

The V and J genes are TRBV3-1 (or the pseudogene TRBV3-2) and TRBJ2-7, with 7 bases matching TRBD2. CDR1 and CDR2 from the germline V gene are LGHDT and YNNKEL (reference sequence). With 4 bases clipped from V and 4 bases from J, the junction kept 16 bases outside the gene matches. This CDR3 region has 17 residues. The CDR3 nucleotides are TGTGCCAGCAGCCCCCCCCGGGCTTCTAGCGGAAGGTACGAGCAGTACTTC. Amino acid sequence: CASSPPRASSGRYEQYF.

This chain connects TRBV28 to TRBJ2-3; either TRBD1 or TRBD2 may fit D (5 bases each). The germline V gene has CDR1 MDHEN and CDR2 SYDVKM. V was pared by 10 bases and J by 2 bases, with 13 bases between. This CDR3 has 13 amino acids. CDR3 in amino acids: CAIADGATDTQYF. The CDR3 DNA reads TGTGCCATCGCTGACGGGGCCACAGATACGCAGTATTTT. The full variable domain, with the rest looked up from reference TRBV28 and TRBJ2-3, is DVKVTQSSRYLVKRTGEKVFLECVQDMDHENMFWYRQDPGLGLRLIYFSYDVKMKEKGDIPEGYSVSREKKERFSLILESASTNQTSMYLCAIADGATDTQYFGPGTRLTVL.

The chain links TRBV6-5 to TRBJ1-6; D may be TRBD1 (5 bases). Looked up from germline, CDR1 is MNHEY and CDR2 is SVGAGI. V lost 7 bases to trimming and J lost 10 bases, with 14 bases between them. The CDR3 consists of 13 residues. CDR3 DNA: TGTGCCAGCACGAGAGGGACGGGGTCACCCCTCCACTTT. Amino acid sequence: CASTRGTGSPLHF.

This clone was seen more than once but under ten times. The rearrangement uses TRBV28 and TRBJ1-2; 12 bases line up with TRBD1. From germline, CDR1 is MDHEN and CDR2 SYDVKM. V shed 2 bases, J shed 8 bases, and the junction held 3 bases outside the gene matches. The CDR3 consists of 14 residues. The CDR3 reads CASSLGTGGMGYTF. As DNA, the CDR3 is TGTGCCAGCAGTTTAGGGACAGGGGGCATGGGCTACACCTTC.

The V call is TRBV12-3 or TRBV12-4, the J call TRBJ2-3; D not certain. The CDR3 consists of 12 residues. The V and J ends lost 6 bases and 6 bases respectively, with 10 bases between them. The CDR3 loop reads CASSRVPDTQYF. CDR3 sequence (DNA): TGTGCCAGCAGCCGCGTCCCCGATACGCAGTATTTT.

The rearrangement uses TRBV19 and TRBJ2-1; weak D call: TRBD2 (5 bases). Germline assignment: CDR1 LNHDA and CDR2 SQIVND (reference sequence). The CDR3 has 15 amino acids. Trimming took 10 bases from V and 5 from J, leaving 21 bases between them. As DNA, the CDR3 is TGTGCCACCAATCGAGCCCGGGGTCTAGACAATGAGCAGTTCTTC. This gives the protein CATNRARGLDNEQFF.

The chain uses TRBV14 and TRBJ1-1; D remains unclear. CDR3 length equals 15 residues. The germline V gene has CDR1 SGHDN and CDR2 FVKESK. V was shortened by 0 bases and J by 3 bases, with 11 bases between the two germline ends. The CDR3 DNA reads as TGTGCCAGCAGCCAAGATGTTCGGCGTCACACTGAAGCTTTCTTT. This gives the protein CASSQDVRRHTEAFF.

The chain links TRBV5-1 to TRBJ2-2; D uncertain. Germline CDR1 is SGHRS and CDR2 is YFSETQ. V gave up 0 bases and J gave up 4 bases, with 7 bases separating them. The CDR3 consists of 14 residues. As DNA, the CDR3 is TGCGCCAGCAGCTTGGTTACAGTCACCGGGGAGCTGTTTTTT. It encodes CASSLVTVTGELFF.

The chain links TRBV19 to TRBJ1-1; possible D gene TRBD1, 6 bases. The CDR3 is 19 residues long. Germline V gives CDR1 LNHDA, CDR2 SQIVND (reference sequence). Trimming removed 5 bases at V and 2 bases at J, with 27 bases between. The CDR3 DNA reads TGTGCCAGTAGTTCACAAGGGGGGACGGGTGTTGGGAGAAACACTGAAGCTTTCTTT. Translating gives CASSSQGGTGVGRNTEAFF.